The 18 T cell receptor beta chains listed next were all sequenced from one sample in a study of T cell repertoires in cytomegalovirus infection. Their antigens remain unidentified. Each CDR3 protein gets one entry after TCRdb re-called the reads with MiXCR. The sample has 450,000 to 600,000 distinct CDR3 sequences, 40% to 50% seen once; the top ten hold around 45%. The sequencing here drew on cultured PBMCs, taken from culture after CMV antigen stimulation. All receptors come from a human donor in good health (CMV status not recorded). Some clones in this sample may be carry-over from other donors' samples.

The chain uses TRBV20-1 and TRBJ2-1; D remains ambiguous. The CDR3 is 15 amino acids. The germline CDR1 and CDR2 sequences are DFQATT and SNEGSKA (reference sequence). Trimming pared 6 bases from V and 7 bases from J, leaving 22 bases between. The CDR3 reads CSATPQPTQTNEQFF. As DNA, the CDR3 is TGCAGTGCCACACCGCAGCCGACCCAGACTAATGAGCAGTTCTTC.

CDR3 sequence (DNA): TGTGCCAGCAGCTTATCAGGGGAGGCTGAAAAACTGTTTTTT. This translates into CASSLSGEAEKLFF. The chain links TRBV5-4 to TRBJ1-4, with D perhaps matching TRBD1 (6 bases). Germline CDR1 SGHNT, CDR2 YYREEE (reference sequence). The CDR3 is 14 residues long. V lost 2 bases and J lost 7, with 12 bases in between.

This clonotype was observed once. The rearrangement uses TRBV11-2 and TRBJ2-1, with no clear D. The CDR3 is made up of 13 amino acids. CDR1 is SGHAT and CDR2 is FQNNGV in the germline V gene. V was clipped by 1 base and J by 3 bases, with 4 bases between them. Here the CDR3 DNA reads TGTGCCAGCAGCTTAGGAATCTACAATGAGCAGTTCTTC. Translation: CASSLGIYNEQFF.

This clonotype appeared a single time. The J gene is TRBJ2-1, the V gene TRBV7-9; perhaps D is TRBD1 or TRBD2 (6 bases each). Per the germline V gene, CDR1 is SEHNR and CDR2 is FQNEAQ (reference sequence). There are 14 residues in the CDR3. V shed 4 bases and J shed 5 bases, with 12 bases lying between them. The CDR3 region is CASSSEGGNNEQFF. The CDR3 bases are TGTGCCAGCAGCTCGGAGGGGGGCAACAATGAGCAGTTCTTC.

A few counts support this clonotype. The J gene is TRBJ1-2, the V gene TRBV6-1; D remains ambiguous. Germline V CDR1 and CDR2: MNHNS, SASEGT. This CDR3 is built from 14 residues. The ends were cut back, 4 bases at V and 7 bases at J, with 16 bases in the middle. The CDR3 sequence is CASSVSLVGSGYTF. The CDR3 coding sequence is TGTGCCAGCAGTGTTTCTTTGGTGGGCTCTGGCTACACCTTC.

The rearrangement links TRBV20-1 to TRBJ2-3, with D unresolved. The V end was cut by 3 bases, the J end by 3 bases, with 10 bases between. Germline V gives CDR1 DFQATT, CDR2 SNEGSKA (reference sequence). The CDR3 consists of 13 residues. In DNA form, the CDR3 reads TGCAGTGCTAGGTGGTATGGAACAGATACGCAGTATTTT. Protein product: CSARWYGTDTQYF.

The J gene is TRBJ2-1, the V gene TRBV7-2; TRBD2 might be the D (6 bases). The CDR3 runs to 15 residues. The germline gives CDR1 SGHTA, CDR2 FQGNSA. The V end was cut by 1 base, the J end by 3 bases, with 10 bases between. The CDR3 reads CASSLDPAGYNEQFF. DNA for the CDR3: TGTGCCAGCAGCTTAGATCCAGCGGGCTACAATGAGCAGTTCTTC.

A few counts support this clonotype. V and J are TRBV7-2 and TRBJ2-3; 11 bases align to TRBD2. The CDR3 extends over 15 amino acids. CDR1 is SGHTA and CDR2 is FQGNSA in the germline V gene. V shed 5 bases and J 4 bases; nucleotides not matched to a gene: 5. CDR3 nucleotides: TGTGCCAGCAGCCGTAGCGGGAGGGATTCAGATACGCAGTATTTT. As protein: CASSRSGRDSDTQYF.

The chain is built from TRBV12-3 or TRBV12-4 and TRBJ2-1; 11 nucleotides align to TRBD2. J was trimmed by 5 bases and V by 0 bases; bases with no gene match: 9. The CDR3 length is 18 residues. DNA for the CDR3: TGTGCCAGCAGTTTAGCTAGCGGGGGGGCAGGGTCGAACAATGAGCAGTTCTTC. Amino acids: CASSLASGGAGSNNEQFF.

The chain has TRBV6-1 and TRBJ1-1; D gene uncertain. Germline assignment: CDR1 MNHNS and CDR2 SASEGT. Between the trimmed V and J ends, which lost 6 bases and 10 bases, there was a span of 15 bases. The CDR3 is 12 amino acids. Written as DNA, the CDR3 is TGTGCCAGCAGCAACACGGGGAGAGGAGCTTTCTTT. Protein product: CASSNTGRGAFF.

In its sample, this clonotype was seen a few times. This sequence joins TRBV27 and TRBJ2-7; D may correspond to TRBD1 or TRBD2 (6 bases each). Deletions cut 5 bases from V and 7 bases from J, with 24 bases between. CDR3 length: 16 residues. Germline values: CDR1 MNHEY, CDR2 SMNVEV (reference sequence). CDR3 sequence (DNA): TGTGCCAGCAGTGCCCGCCAGGGGCTTTGGGCGGGGGAGCAGTACTTC. Translated: CASSARQGLWAGEQYF.

The V gene is TRBV29-1, the J gene TRBJ2-5; D assignment may be TRBD1 or TRBD2 (5 bases each). CDR1 and CDR2 from the germline V gene are SQVTM and ANQGSEA. CDR3 length equals 10 residues. Trimming took off 7 bases at V and 4 bases at J, with 7 bases between the two ends. The CDR3 DNA reads TGCAGCGCTGGGGGAGAGACCCAGTACTTC. As protein: CSAGGETQYF.

This chain joins TRBV5-1 and TRBJ2-5; 8 bases align to TRBD2. This CDR3 has 14 residues. V shed 0 bases, J shed 4 bases, and the junction held 2 bases outside the gene matches. Germline CDR1 and CDR2: SGHRS and YFSETQ. Here the CDR3 DNA reads TGCGCCAGCAGCTTGGTAGCGGGAACAGAGACCCAGTACTTC. It specifies CASSLVAGTETQYF.

J is TRBJ2-3 and V is TRBV29-1; no firm D call. V was pared by 6 bases and J by 0 bases, with 16 bases between. The germline CDR1 and CDR2 sequences are SQVTM and ANQGSEA. The CDR3 totals 15 residues. Here the CDR3 reads CSVGPGLHSTDTQYF. CDR3 bases: TGCAGCGTGGGCCCCGGGTTACATAGCACAGATACGCAGTATTTT.

CDR3 residues: CASTRRGDPNEKLFF. DNA of the CDR3: TGTGCCAGCACCCGGCGGGGGGACCCTAATGAAAAACTGTTTTTT. The rearrangement joins TRBV12-3 or TRBV12-4 to TRBJ1-4; a weak D match, TRBD1 (5 bases). The V end was cut by 7 bases, the J end by 3 bases, with 15 bases between. CDR3 length: 15 residues.

This clonotype was detected many times. J is TRBJ1-2 and V is TRBV7-2; unclear D gene. The CDR3 is 12 amino acids. V lost 5 bases and J lost 3, with 7 bases in between. Germline-derived CDR1 and CDR2 are SGHTA and FQGNSA. The CDR3 nucleotides are TGTGCCAGCAGCCCCGACCACTATGGCTACACCTTC. It encodes CASSPDHYGYTF. The whole variable domain, filled in from reference TRBV7-2 and TRBJ1-2, reads GAGVSQSPSNKVTEKGKDVELRCDPISGHTALYWYRQSLGQGLEFLIYFQGNSAPDKSGLPSDRFSAERTGGSVSTLTIQRTQQEDSAVYLCASSPDHYGYTFGSGTRLTVV.

This chain connects TRBV28 to TRBJ1-1; a weak D match, TRBD1 (6 bases). With 6 bases removed from V and 4 bases from J, the gap between germline ends came to 15 bases. Germline CDR1 and CDR2: MDHEN and SYDVKM. This CDR3 contains 14 residues. Written as DNA, the CDR3 is TGTGCCAGCAGCCTCTTCCAGGGGATCACTGAAGCTTTCTTT. It is translated as CASSLFQGITEAFF.

This chain uses TRBV12-3 or TRBV12-4 with TRBJ2-2; D possibly matches TRBD1 or TRBD2 (5 bases each). The CDR3 totals 15 residues. V was clipped by 1 base and J by 4 bases, with 10 bases between them. CDR3 bases: TGTGCCAGCAGTTTAGAGAGGGGTCTCACCGGGGAGCTGTTTTTT. Residues: CASSLERGLTGELFF.